A selection of T cell receptor beta chains follows, all from one sample in a study of T cells in Graves' hyperthyroidism and ophthalmopathy. TCRdb re-analysed the multiplex PCR reads in MiXCR, keeping a single row per CDR3 protein. The repertoire holds about 720,000 distinct CDR3 sequences, about 15% seen once, with approximately 8.4% in the top ten. The sequencing sample was made of blood. These receptors were collected from a man aged 18 to 35 with Graves' hyperthyroidism. Both conserved end residues are part of each CDR3. The D gene is left open where the match is weak. Some rows have no size entry. The others give once, few or many, or a class for an expanded clone.

d_call | clone_size | j_call | v_call | cdr3_nt | cdr3_aa
- | many | TRBJ2-7 | TRBV5-1 | TGCGCCAGCAGCTTTGACTACGAGCAGTACTTC | CASSFDYEQYF
TRBD2 | - | TRBJ2-5 | TRBV27 | TGTGCCACCAGGGGACTAGCGGGAGGGCCGGCCCAGTACTTC | CATRGLAGGPAQYF
- | - | TRBJ2-6 | TRBV19 | TGTGCCAGTAGTATACCCGGGCAATACTCTGGGGCCAACGTCCTGACTTTC | CASSIPGQYSGANVLTF
- | few | TRBJ1-1 | TRBV7-2 | TGTGCCAGCAGCTTCGGGACACAGATGAGCACTGAAGCTTTCTTT | CASSFGTQMSTEAFF
TRBD1 | many | TRBJ2-7 | TRBV6-1 | TGTGCCAGCAGTTCCCGGGACAGCTCCTACGAGCAGTACTTC | CASSSRDSSYEQYF
- | many | TRBJ2-7 | TRBV6-1 | TGTGCCAGCGGTGAGCGGTTAGCCTACGAGCAGTACTTC | CASGERLAYEQYF
TRBD1 | many | TRBJ2-5 | TRBV11-3 | TGTGCCAGCAGCTTCCAAACAGGGGGCGCGGAGACCCAGTACTTC | CASSFQTGGAETQYF
- | many | TRBJ2-4 | TRBV20-1 | TGCAGTGCTCCCGAAGTTGGCCAAGCCAAAAACATTCAGTACTTC | CSAPEVGQAKNIQYF
- | many | TRBJ2-5 | TRBV20-1 | TGCAGTCCTCCGGGGTCACAAGAGACCCAGTACTTC | CSPPGSQETQYF
- | few | TRBJ1-2 | TRBV5-1 | TGCGCCAGCAGCTTGGGTGCCAGATCTAACTATGGCTACACCTTC | CASSLGARSNYGYTF
- | many | TRBJ2-7 | TRBV28 | TGTGCCACCACCTTCTCCTACGAGCAGTACTTC | CATTFSYEQYF
TRBD2 | - | TRBJ2-7 | TRBV7-2 | TGTGCCAGCAGCTTAGATCCAGGGACTACCTACGAGCAGTACTTC | CASSLDPGTTYEQYF